The next 14 T cell receptor beta chains were all read from a single sample in a study of T cell responses to AZD1222 COVID-19 vaccine. Only in-frame clones appear in the TCRdb table, and some are missing; sequencing was by immunoSEQ multiplex PCR. This sample has 150,000 to 200,000 clones, with approximately 90% found just once. The sample in question was peripheral blood, obtained 28 days after the second AZD1222 dose. The receptors originated from an adult who received the AZD1222 COVID-19 vaccine.

The chain combines TRBV12-3 or TRBV12-4 with TRBJ1-5; a weak D match, TRBD1 (5 bases). This CDR3 spans 12 amino acids. Trimming took off 3 bases at V and 9 bases at J, with 9 bases between the two ends. The CDR3 protein is CASSFAGGPQHF. The CDR3, as DNA: TGTGCCAGCAGTTTTGCGGGGGGGCCCCAGCATTTT.

The genes are TRBV9 and TRBJ1-6; 9 bases agree with TRBD1. Unmatched junction bases numbered 8, after V lost 4 bases and J lost 9 bases. This CDR3 has 15 residues. Germline CDR1 is SGDLS and CDR2 is YYNGEE. CDR3 coding DNA: TGTGCCAGCAGCATCGGACAGGGGCTAGGTTCACCCCTCCACTTT. Translating gives CASSIGQGLGSPLHF. The variable domain in full, with the rest retrieved from reference TRBV9 and TRBJ1-6, is DSGVTQTPKHLITATGQRVTLRCSPRSGDLSVYWYQQSLDQGLQFLIQYYNGEERAKGNILERFSAQQFPDLHSELNLSSLELGDSALYFCASSIGQGLGSPLHFGNGTRLTVT.

This chain uses TRBV2 with TRBJ2-3, with D hard to call. The CDR3 has 14 amino acids. Germline-derived CDR1 and CDR2 are SNHLY and FYNNEI. The V and J ends lost 2 bases and 1 base respectively, with 7 bases between them. The CDR3 sequence is CASSEFIGTDTQYF. CDR3 in DNA: TGTGCCAGCAGTGAATTCATTGGCACAGATACGCAGTATTTT.

J is TRBJ1-3 and V is TRBV3-1 (or the pseudogene TRBV3-2); no clear D. The germline V gene has CDR1 LGHDT and CDR2 YNNKEL (reference sequence). V lost 4 bases and J lost 1, with 11 bases in between. CDR3 length: 15 residues. The CDR3, as DNA: TGTGCCAGCAGCCCAAACAGTAATTCTGGAAACACCATATATTTT. It encodes CASSPNSNSGNTIYF.

This sequence joins TRBV5-1 and TRBJ1-5, with D possibly being TRBD1 (5 bases). V was cut by 4 bases and J by 2 bases, with 13 bases left in between. This CDR3 region has 15 residues. CDR1 is SGHRS and CDR2 is YFSETQ in the germline V gene. CDR3 amino acids: CASSAEPGGNQPQHF. CDR3 nucleotide sequence: TGCGCCAGCAGCGCGGAGCCGGGGGGCAATCAGCCCCAGCATTTT.

The chain joins TRBV14 to TRBJ1-1, with 7 positions matching TRBD1. The germline CDR1 and CDR2 sequences are SGHDN and FVKESK. V shed 3 bases, J shed 5 bases, and the junction held 6 bases outside the gene matches. This CDR3 has 14 amino acids. The CDR3 loop reads CASSHYLQGTEAFF. The CDR3 nucleotides are TGTGCCAGCAGCCACTACCTACAGGGGACTGAAGCTTTCTTT.

This chain links TRBV2 with TRBJ2-3; 7 nucleotides line up with TRBD2. The CDR3 is 14 residues long. The J segment lost 1 base and the V segment lost 8 bases, leaving 6 bases of the junction unmatched. Germline V gene sequence: CDR1 SNHLY, CDR2 FYNNEI. CDR3 nucleotides: TGTGCCAGCGCCGGGGCGGGGGGCACAGATACGCAGTATTTT. This sequence encodes CASAGAGGTDTQYF.

The V call is TRBV14, the J call TRBJ2-2; TRBD1 aligns across 8 bases. CDR1 is SGHDN, CDR2 FVKESK, per germline. V lost 0 bases to trimming and J lost 1 base; unmatched junction nucleotides: 13. The CDR3 contains 20 residues. CDR3 region: CASSQEKGRGRVLNTGELFF. DNA of the CDR3: TGTGCCAGCAGCCAAGAGAAGGGCAGGGGGCGAGTATTGAACACCGGGGAGCTGTTTTTT.

The chain is built from TRBV6-7 and TRBJ1-4, with a tentative D call TRBD1 (5 bases). TRBV6-7 is reported as an ORF; its role is uncertain. This CDR3 contains 13 residues. The ends were cut back, 8 bases at V and 3 bases at J, with 10 bases in the middle. The CDR3 DNA reads TGTGCCAGCCCCAGGGTGGCTAATGAAAAACTGTTTTTT. This codes for CASPRVANEKLFF.

This chain uses TRBV3-1 (or the pseudogene TRBV3-2) with TRBJ2-7; tentatively, D is TRBD1 (6 bases). The CDR3 runs to 15 residues. The V and J ends lost 4 bases and 4 bases respectively, with 17 bases between them. Germline V CDR1 and CDR2: LGHDT, YNNKEL (reference sequence). CDR3 nucleotide sequence: TGTGCCAGCAGCCCCCGTACAGGGAAAGCGTACGAGCAGTACTTC. Encoded protein: CASSPRTGKAYEQYF.

The chain uses TRBV18 and TRBJ1-4, with 7 nucleotides matching TRBD1. This CDR3 contains 17 residues. V dropped 5 bases and J dropped 0; count of bases not matched to a gene: 9. Germline V gene sequence: CDR1 KGHSH, CDR2 LQKENI. The CDR3, as DNA: TGTGCCAGCTCAGCCCCGGGACAGCTCGCAACTAATGAAAAACTGTTTTTT. Protein: CASSAPGQLATNEKLFF.

This sequence joins TRBV19 and TRBJ1-1; tentative D call: TRBD1 (5 bases). V was trimmed by 3 bases and J by 1 base, leaving 12 bases between them. Germline CDR1 LNHDA, CDR2 SQIVND (reference sequence). CDR3 length: 15 amino acids. The CDR3 is CASSMLRDGNTEAFF. For the CDR3, the DNA is TGTGCCAGTAGTATGTTAAGGGACGGGAACACTGAAGCTTTCTTT.

The chain uses TRBV28 and TRBJ1-5, with 11 bases matching TRBD1. Germline V gene data show CDR1 as MDHEN and CDR2 as SYDVKM. V was clipped by 5 bases and J by 7 bases; unmatched bases: 4. CDR3 length: 14 residues. In DNA, the CDR3 is TGTGCCAGCAGTCTGGACAGGGGGCAACAGCCCCAGCATTTT. Its protein is CASSLDRGQQPQHF.

V and J are TRBV19 and TRBJ2-7, with 13 bases matching TRBD2. In germline, CDR1 is LNHDA, CDR2 SQIVND (reference sequence). The V and J ends lost 6 bases and 5 bases, in that order; junction bases with no gene match: 13. The CDR3 is 17 residues long. The CDR3 protein is CASSTGLAGSFRHEQYF. CDR3 in DNA: TGTGCCAGTAGCACGGGACTAGCGGGATCGTTCCGGCACGAGCAGTACTTC.